Detailed here is one T cell receptor (beta chain). Its antigen is not identified. V was clipped by 5 bases and J by 7 bases; unmatched bases: 5. Germline lookup yields CDR1 SGHTA and CDR2 FQGNSA. The CDR3 length is 13 residues. This sample is part of a study of cytomegalovirus exposure and HLA in healthy donors. Notes on the study in general: According to an earlier analysis, most TCR beta V segments yielded productive rearrangements about 90% or about 30% of the time.

PCR employed 60 Vbeta and 13 Jbeta primers. Profiled with immunoSEQ multiplex PCR; TCRdb holds only in-frame clones, not every one. This sample has 150,000 or so clones, with about 72% found just once. The chain combines TRBV7-2 with TRBJ1-5; 7 positions match TRBD1. This clonotype originated in a girl aged 5 to 17 in good health and CMV-seronegative. Sequencing input: PBMCs. The CDR3 loop is CASSPDRVQPQHF. The DNA for the CDR3 is TGTGCCAGCAGCCCCGACAGGGTACAGCCCCAGCATTTT.